Shown below are 21 T cell receptor beta chains from a single sample sequenced in a study of shared clonotypes between healthy human individuals. Method: immunoSEQ multiplex PCR; TCRdb's copy keeps in-frame clones and lacks some. Seen here are about 2.4 million clones, approximately 92% observed once, and the top ten hold 0.11% to 0.15%. The material sequenced was naive CD4+ T cells sorted from blood. Subset denoted: CD45RA+ positively selected. The receptor source for this set is a young man in good health.

This chain connects TRBV7-9 to TRBJ2-5, with a tentative D call TRBD1 (5 bases). Deletions cut 2 bases from V and 2 bases from J, with 15 bases between. CDR3 size: 16 residues. Germline CDR1 and CDR2: SEHNR and FQNEAQ (reference sequence). In nucleotides, the CDR3 is TGTGCCAGCAGCTTATTTCTGGGGCGTTTTCAAGAGACCCAGTACTTC. It is translated as CASSLFLGRFQETQYF.

This clone was seen only once. The rearrangement uses TRBV6-6 and TRBJ1-3; the D is unclear. The CDR3 totals 13 residues. CDR1 and CDR2 from the germline V gene are MNHNY and SVGAGI (reference sequence). V lost 5 bases and J lost 3, with 8 bases in between. The CDR3 nucleotides are TGTGCCAGCAGTGCCCTGAGTGGAAACACCATATATTTT. Amino acids: CASSALSGNTIYF.

CDR3 coding DNA: TGTGCCAGCAGCTCGGAAATTAGACACGAGCAGTACTTC. This sequence encodes CASSSEIRHEQYF. The chain joins TRBV7-2 to TRBJ2-7; the D is unclear. V was trimmed by 4 bases and J by 5 bases, leaving 12 bases between them. The CDR3 consists of 13 residues. Per the germline V gene, CDR1 is SGHTA and CDR2 is FQGNSA.

V usage is TRBV2 and J usage is TRBJ2-7; perhaps D is TRBD1 or TRBD2 (5 bases each). Germline lookup yields CDR1 SNHLY and CDR2 FYNNEI. V shed 6 bases and J shed 5 bases, with 17 bases lying between them. The CDR3 length is 14 residues. The CDR3 nucleotides are TGTGCCAGCAGATTCCAGGCCCTGGGGGACGAGCAGTACTTC. It is translated as CASRFQALGDEQYF.

This chain uses TRBV5-1 with TRBJ2-5, with 7 nucleotides matching TRBD2. After removal of 4 bases from V and 2 bases from J, the junction contained 5 bases not matched to a gene. CDR3 size: 14 residues. CDR1 and CDR2 from the germline V gene are SGHRS and YFSETQ. CDR3 nucleotide sequence: TGCGCCAGCAGCACGACTAGCTTACAAGAGACCCAGTACTTC. Protein sequence: CASSTTSLQETQYF.

The chain is built from TRBV7-2 and TRBJ2-2; the D gene is possibly TRBD1 (5 bases). The V end was cut by 5 bases, the J end by 5 bases, with 12 bases between. The CDR3 length is 14 residues. Germline V gene lookup returns CDR1 SGHTA and CDR2 FQGNSA. The CDR3 DNA reads TGTGCCAGCAGCCCCCAGGGTTCTACCGGGGAGCTGTTTTTT. Its protein is CASSPQGSTGELFF.

The V gene is TRBV15, the J gene TRBJ1-3; 7 bases are shared with TRBD1. CDR1 is LNHNV, CDR2 YYDKDF, per germline (reference sequence). This CDR3 region has 15 residues. J was trimmed by 0 bases and V by 2 bases; bases with no gene match: 1. CDR3 sequence reads: CATSRRDSSGNTIYF. The CDR3 DNA reads as TGTGCCACCAGCAGACGGGACAGCTCTGGAAACACCATATATTTT.

The rearrangement joins TRBV2 to TRBJ1-2, with no clear D. V gave up 6 bases and J gave up 6 bases, with 14 bases separating them. This CDR3 has 13 residues. Germline CDR1 SNHLY, CDR2 FYNNEI. The CDR3 nucleotides are TGTGCCAGCAGAAGGTTGCAAGGAAATGGCTACACCTTC. This translates into CASRRLQGNGYTF.

The chain links TRBV5-1 to TRBJ2-7; 10 positions agree with TRBD1. CDR3 length equals 16 residues. V lost 0 bases, J lost 1 base, and 4 bases stayed unmatched. Germline V gene data show CDR1 as SGHRS and CDR2 as YFSETQ. This CDR3 reads CASSLGQGALSYEQYF. Written as DNA, the CDR3 is TGCGCCAGCAGCTTGGGACAGGGGGCTCTTTCCTACGAGCAGTACTTC. The full variable domain, with the rest looked up from reference TRBV5-1 and TRBJ2-7, is KAGVTQTPRYLIKTRGQQVTLSCSPISGHRSVSWYQQTPGQGLQFLFEYFSETQRNKGNFPGRFSGRQFSNSRSEMNVSTLELGDSALYLCASSLGQGALSYEQYFGPGTRLTVT.

This sequence joins TRBV10-1 and TRBJ2-3; the D is unclear. In germline, CDR1 is WNHNN, CDR2 SYGVQD (reference sequence). V dropped 2 bases and J dropped 4 bases, with 10 bases sitting between them. The CDR3 is 14 amino acids. Here the CDR3 reads CASSEITGADTQYF. For the CDR3, the DNA is TGCGCCAGCAGTGAGATCACCGGCGCAGATACGCAGTATTTT.

This chain uses TRBV6-1 with TRBJ1-2; TRBD1 aligns across 9 bases. This CDR3 has 13 amino acids. The germline CDR1 and CDR2 sequences are MNHNS and SASEGT. The V segment lost 5 bases and the J segment 6 bases; nucleotides outside the gene matches: 4. The CDR3 nucleotides read TGTGCCAGCAGTAGGGACAGGGCGGATGGCTACACCTTC. Its translation is CASSRDRADGYTF.

The genes are TRBV10-3 and TRBJ2-1; TRBD2 matches 9 bases. Germline values: CDR1 ENHRY, CDR2 SYGVKD. CDR3 length equals 15 residues. V shed 6 bases, J shed 5 bases, and the junction held 8 bases outside the gene matches. DNA for the CDR3: TGTGCCATCAGACCTAGGACTAGCGCCCACAATGAGCAGTTCTTC. Translated, it gives CAIRPRTSAHNEQFF.

This chain's CDR3 is CASSRTGTGALGGGTEAFF. CDR3 DNA: TGCGCCAGCAGCCGAACCGGGACAGGGGCATTGGGTGGCGGCACTGAAGCTTTCTTT. The chain combines TRBV4-1 with TRBJ1-1, with TRBD1 matching over 10 bases. Germline V gene lookup returns CDR1 MGHRA and CDR2 YSYEKL. This CDR3 spans 19 amino acids. Trimming removed 4 bases from V and 4 bases from J; junction bases left unmatched: 18.

The V gene is TRBV15, the J gene TRBJ2-7; TRBD1 aligns across 7 bases. After removal of 0 bases from V and 4 bases from J, the junction contained 12 bases not matched to a gene. The length of the CDR3 is 17 residues. Germline CDR1 reads LNHNV; CDR2 reads YYDKDF (reference sequence). CDR3 sequence (DNA): TGTGCCACCAGCAGAGAAAAGGGGACAGCCGAGATATACGAGCAGTACTTC. Its protein is CATSREKGTAEIYEQYF.

This sequence joins TRBV12-5 and TRBJ1-3, with D perhaps TRBD1 (6 bases). This CDR3 region has 15 residues. The germline CDR1 and CDR2 sequences are LGHNT and FRNRAP. V was clipped by 0 bases and J by 4 bases, with 10 bases between them. CDR3 DNA sequence: TGTGCTAGTGGTTTGGTACGGGGGGCGGGAAACACCATATATTTT. The encoded protein is CASGLVRGAGNTIYF.

There are a few counts of this clone. This specimen includes other DNA sequences encoding the same CDR3. The rearrangement joins TRBV5-6 to TRBJ2-3; a weak D match, TRBD2 (6 bases). In germline, CDR1 is SGHDT, CDR2 YYEEEE. The ends were cut back, 0 bases at V and 1 base at J, with 6 bases in the middle. The CDR3 runs 14 residues. CDR3 region: CASSLGLGTDTQYF. The CDR3 DNA sequence: TGTGCCAGCAGCTTGGGACTAGGCACAGATACGCAGTATTTT.

This clone has just one count. J is TRBJ1-5 and V is TRBV6-1, with TRBD1 matching over 10 bases. Germline CDR1 MNHNS, CDR2 SASEGT. The CDR3 totals 16 residues. The V and J ends lost 2 bases and 4 bases, in that order; junction bases with no gene match: 5. As DNA, the CDR3 is TGTGCCAGCAGTGAACGGGGACAGGGGATTAATCAGCCCCAGCATTTT. This codes for CASSERGQGINQPQHF.

The sample holds one count of this clone. The rearrangement uses TRBV5-1 and TRBJ2-2, with 8 bases fitting TRBD1. The trim removed 4 bases at V and 3 bases at J, leaving 5 bases unmatched. The CDR3 has 15 residues. CDR1 SGHRS and CDR2 YFSETQ come from the germline V gene. The CDR3 bases are TGCGCCAGCAGCGGGACAGGATCCGACACCGGGGAGCTGTTTTTT. Its protein is CASSGTGSDTGELFF.

This rearrangement joins TRBV5-1 to TRBJ1-4; D uncertain. V was trimmed by 4 bases and J by 1 base, leaving 5 bases between them. Per the germline V gene, CDR1 is SGHRS and CDR2 is YFSETQ. The CDR3 has 13 residues. CDR3 loop: CASSAGTNEKLFF. Written as DNA, the CDR3 is TGCGCCAGCAGCGCGGGAACTAATGAAAAACTGTTTTTT.

The chain recombines TRBV10-2 with TRBJ2-3; D is uncertain. This CDR3 comprises 11 residues. Per germline, CDR1 WSHSY and CDR2 SAAADI. The V end lost 7 bases, the J end lost 6 bases, and 8 bases lay between the germline ends. CDR3 nucleotides: TGCGCCAGCACAGCCCAGGATACGCAGTATTTT. As protein: CASTAQDTQYF.

This clone came up once. The V gene is TRBV19, the J gene TRBJ2-7; no definite D call. Germline loops: CDR1 LNHDA, CDR2 SQIVND (reference sequence). The CDR3 spans 16 residues. Trimming removed 3 bases at V and 2 bases at J, with 17 bases between. This CDR3 is CASSMDPTRSAYEQYF. In DNA form, the CDR3 reads TGTGCCAGTAGTATGGATCCCACGCGTTCGGCCTACGAGCAGTACTTC.